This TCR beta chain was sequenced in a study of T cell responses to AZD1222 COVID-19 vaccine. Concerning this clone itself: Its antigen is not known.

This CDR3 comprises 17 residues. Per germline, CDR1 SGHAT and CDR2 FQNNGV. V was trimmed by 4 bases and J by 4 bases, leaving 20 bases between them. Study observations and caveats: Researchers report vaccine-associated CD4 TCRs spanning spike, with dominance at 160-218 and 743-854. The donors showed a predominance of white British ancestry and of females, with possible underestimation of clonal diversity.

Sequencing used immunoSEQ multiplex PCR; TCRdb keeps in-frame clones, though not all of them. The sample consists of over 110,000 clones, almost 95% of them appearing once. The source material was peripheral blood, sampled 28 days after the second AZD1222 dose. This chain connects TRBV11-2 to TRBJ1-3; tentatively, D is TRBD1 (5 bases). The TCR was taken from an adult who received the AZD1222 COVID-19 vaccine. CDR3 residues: CASSSRLWGRPGNTIYF. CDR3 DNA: TGTGCCAGCAGCTCACGCTTATGGGGACGCCCGGGAAACACCATATATTTT.